The present entry profiles one T cell receptor (beta chain) with its context. Study processing details: Amplification of reference gene primers provided the estimated nucleated cell counts. This table comes from immunoSEQ multiplex PCR, and its TCRdb copy is limited to in-frame clones, with some not included. V and J calls and clone size are as listed in that table; D and trimming were resolved from the DNA. Among about 180,000 clones, approximately 88% were seen once, and the ten largest hold approximately 4%. The germline V and J ends were trimmed by 0 bases and 7 bases, with 12 bases remaining between them. The CDR3 is 14 residues long. This sample was taken from a study of blood T cell repertoires in COVID-19. Across the whole study: Specimens from acute and convalescent COVID-19 originated in the United States, Italy and Spain. PBMCs, B-cell-depleted T cells, or T cells were the source of the cDNA or gDNA that made up the material.

V gene TRBV23-1 combines with J gene TRBJ1-2, with D uncertain. TRBV23-1 has ORF status, its function being uncertain. The receptor comes from a woman aged 25-40 years with acute or convalescent COVID-19. The sequenced sample consisted of peripheral blood. The CDR3 bases are TGCGCCAGCAGTCAATCCCACCCTACGGGTGGCTACACCTTC. Protein product: CASSQSHPTGGYTF.